This T cell receptor (beta chain) comes out of a study of Tregs in tolerant kidney transplant recipients. General study results and limits: Findings come from small patient numbers and require larger validation.

The data were produced by immunoSEQ multiplex PCR, yet TCRdb's version contains in-frame clones alone and is incomplete. In the table there are more than 20,000 clones, roughly 80% of which are singletons. The nonmyeloablative bone marrow transplants came from related graft donors, with transient mixed chimerism. Unstimulated regulatory T cells (CD4+CD25+CD127-), CD4+CD25- non-regulatory cells, CD4 and CD8 cells were FACS-sorted from thawed PBMCs. Remarks on this clone: What it recognizes is unknown.

Per germline, CDR1 SGHTA and CDR2 FQGNSA. The junction had 3 bases not matched to a gene; V was cut back by 3 bases and J by 1 base. The CDR3 runs to 15 residues. The source is a human patient who received a combined kidney and bone marrow transplant. The graft donor may have given rise to some T cells. The input for sequencing was CD8+ T cells from blood (PBMCs), taken 6 months after the transplant. V usage is TRBV7-2 and J usage is TRBJ2-5, with TRBD1 matching over 9 bases. The CDR3 loop reads CASSLDRGVQETQYF. The CDR3 DNA follows: TGTGCCAGCAGCTTGGACAGGGGAGTCCAAGAGACCCAGTACTTC.